This T cell receptor (beta chain) was sequenced for a study of cytomegalovirus exposure and HLA in healthy donors. Deletions cut 2 bases from V and 12 bases from J, with 16 bases between. The CDR3 extends over 13 amino acids. In germline, CDR1 is MNHNS, CDR2 SASEGT. Vbeta (60) and Jbeta (13) primers were used in the PCR. Sequencing was performed with immunoSEQ multiplex PCR; in TCRdb, only in-frame clones are kept and a portion is missing. The sample lists approximately 97,000 clones; over 60% were seen once. Sequenced: PBMCs. This clonotype was sampled from a male donor in good health and CMV-seropositive. The V gene is TRBV6-1, the J gene TRBJ1-1, with D unclear. Here the CDR3 reads CASSESGRSGTFF. CDR3 DNA: TGTGCCAGCAGTGAATCTGGCAGGTCGGGAACTTTCTTT.